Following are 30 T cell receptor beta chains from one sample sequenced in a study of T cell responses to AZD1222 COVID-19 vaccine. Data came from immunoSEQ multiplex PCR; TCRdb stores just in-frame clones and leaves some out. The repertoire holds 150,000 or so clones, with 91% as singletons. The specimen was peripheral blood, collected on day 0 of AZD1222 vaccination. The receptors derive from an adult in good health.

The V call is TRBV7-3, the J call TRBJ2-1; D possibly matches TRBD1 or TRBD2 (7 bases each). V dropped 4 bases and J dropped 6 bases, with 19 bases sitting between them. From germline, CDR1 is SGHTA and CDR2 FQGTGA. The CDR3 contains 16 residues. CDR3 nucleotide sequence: TGTGCCAGCAGCTCCCAGGGGGGAGGGTTTGCCAATGAGCAGTTCTTC. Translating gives CASSSQGGGFANEQFF.

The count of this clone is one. In nucleotides, the CDR3 is TGTGCCAGCAGTGAAGCGAACAGGCGGGGGGTTCAGTACTTC. It specifies CASSEANRRGVQYF. The gene calls are TRBV6-1 and TRBJ2-4; 8 bases fit TRBD2. The CDR3 is 14 residues long. Germline values: CDR1 MNHNS, CDR2 SASEGT. Trimming took 0 bases from V and 11 from J; bases not matched to a gene: 6.

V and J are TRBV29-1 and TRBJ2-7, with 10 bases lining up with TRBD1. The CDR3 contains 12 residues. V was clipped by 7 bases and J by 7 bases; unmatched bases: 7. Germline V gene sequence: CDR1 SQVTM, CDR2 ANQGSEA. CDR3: CSARTGGLEQYF. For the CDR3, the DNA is TGCAGCGCCCGGACAGGGGGTCTTGAGCAGTACTTC.

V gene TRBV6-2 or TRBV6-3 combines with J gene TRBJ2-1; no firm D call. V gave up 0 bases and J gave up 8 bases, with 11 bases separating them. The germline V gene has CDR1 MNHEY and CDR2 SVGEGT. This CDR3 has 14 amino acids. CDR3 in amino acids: CASSYSSGVDEQFF. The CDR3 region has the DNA TGTGCCAGCAGTTACTCGAGTGGGGTCGATGAGCAGTTCTTC.

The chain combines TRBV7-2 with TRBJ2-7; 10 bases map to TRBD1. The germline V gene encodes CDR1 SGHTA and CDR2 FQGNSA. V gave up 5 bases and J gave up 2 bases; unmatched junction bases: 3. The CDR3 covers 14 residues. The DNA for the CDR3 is TGTGCCAGCAGCGCCGACAGGGGGCCCTACGAGCAGTACTTC. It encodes CASSADRGPYEQYF.

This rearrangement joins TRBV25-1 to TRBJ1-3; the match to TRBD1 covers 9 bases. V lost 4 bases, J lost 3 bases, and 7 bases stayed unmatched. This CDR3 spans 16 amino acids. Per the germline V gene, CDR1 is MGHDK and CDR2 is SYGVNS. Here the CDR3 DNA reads TGTGCCAGCAGTGGACTACAGGGGGCGCGTGGAAACACCATATATTTT. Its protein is CASSGLQGARGNTIYF.

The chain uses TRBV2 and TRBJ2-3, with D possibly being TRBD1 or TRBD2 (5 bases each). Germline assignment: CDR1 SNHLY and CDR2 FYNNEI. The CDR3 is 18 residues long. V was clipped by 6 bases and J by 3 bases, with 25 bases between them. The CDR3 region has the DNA TGTGCCAGCAGCCCACTAGTCGGTCGAGGACAAATTACAGATACGCAGTATTTT. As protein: CASSPLVGRGQITDTQYF. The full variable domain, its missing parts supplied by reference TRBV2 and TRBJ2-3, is EPEVTQTPSHQVTQMGQEVILRCVPISNHLYFYWYRQILGQKVEFLVSFYNNEISEKSEIFDDQFSVERPDGSNFTLKIRSTKLEDSAMYFCASSPLVGRGQITDTQYFGPGTRLTVL.

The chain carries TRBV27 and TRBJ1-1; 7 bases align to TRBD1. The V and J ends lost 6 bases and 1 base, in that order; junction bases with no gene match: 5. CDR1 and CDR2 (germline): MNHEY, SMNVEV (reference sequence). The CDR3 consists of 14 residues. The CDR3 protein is CASRKGQTNTEAFF. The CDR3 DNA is TGTGCCAGCAGAAAGGGACAGACGAACACTGAAGCTTTCTTT.

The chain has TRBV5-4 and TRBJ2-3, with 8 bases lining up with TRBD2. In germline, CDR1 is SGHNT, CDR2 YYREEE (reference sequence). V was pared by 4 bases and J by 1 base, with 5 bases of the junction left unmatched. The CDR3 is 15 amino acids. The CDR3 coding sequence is TGTGCCAGCAGCAAAGCGGGGGCCGGCACAGATACGCAGTATTTT. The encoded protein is CASSKAGAGTDTQYF. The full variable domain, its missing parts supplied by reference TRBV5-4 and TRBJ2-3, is ETGVTQSPTHLIKTRGQQVTLRCSSQSGHNTVSWYQQALGQGPQFIFQYYREEENGRGNFPPRFSGLQFPNYSSELNVNALELDDSALYLCASSKAGAGTDTQYFGPGTRLTVL.

CDR3 in amino acids: CASSLVDAGDEQYF. CDR3 nucleotides: TGTGCCAGCAGCTTAGTGGATGCGGGGGACGAGCAGTACTTC. The chain recombines TRBV7-9 with TRBJ2-7, with 7 bases fitting TRBD2. This CDR3 has 14 residues. The J segment lost 5 bases and the V segment lost 1 base, leaving 5 bases of the junction unmatched. Germline CDR1 reads SEHNR; CDR2 reads FQNEAQ (reference sequence).

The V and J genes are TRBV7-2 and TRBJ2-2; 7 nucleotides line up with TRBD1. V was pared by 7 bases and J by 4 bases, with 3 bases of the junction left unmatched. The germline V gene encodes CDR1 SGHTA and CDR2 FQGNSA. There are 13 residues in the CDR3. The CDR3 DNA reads TGTGCCAGCACCCGACAGGGCACCGGGGAGCTGTTTTTT. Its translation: CASTRQGTGELFF. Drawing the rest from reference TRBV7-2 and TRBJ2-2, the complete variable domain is GAGVSQSPSNKVTEKGKDVELRCDPISGHTALYWYRQSLGQGLEFLIYFQGNSAPDKSGLPSDRFSAERTGGSVSTLTIQRTQQEDSAVYLCASTRQGTGELFFGEGSRLTVL.

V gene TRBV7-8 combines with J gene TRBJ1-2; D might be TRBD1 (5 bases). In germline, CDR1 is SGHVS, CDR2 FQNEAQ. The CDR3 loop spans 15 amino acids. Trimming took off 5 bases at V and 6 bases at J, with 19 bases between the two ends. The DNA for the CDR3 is TGTGCCAGCAGCGAGGCCGGCGGGACTACGAATGGCTACACCTTC. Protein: CASSEAGGTTNGYTF.

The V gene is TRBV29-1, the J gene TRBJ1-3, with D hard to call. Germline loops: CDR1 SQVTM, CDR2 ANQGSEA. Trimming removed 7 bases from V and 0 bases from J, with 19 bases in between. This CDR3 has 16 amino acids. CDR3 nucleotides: TGCAGCGCAAAAGGAAGAGACACTCGCTCTGGAAACACCATATATTTT. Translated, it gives CSAKGRDTRSGNTIYF.

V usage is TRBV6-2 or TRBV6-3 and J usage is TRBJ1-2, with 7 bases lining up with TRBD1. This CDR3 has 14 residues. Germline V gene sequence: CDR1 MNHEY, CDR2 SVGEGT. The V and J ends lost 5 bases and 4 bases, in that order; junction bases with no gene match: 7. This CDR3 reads CASSPLRGGYGYTF. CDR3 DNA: TGTGCCAGCAGTCCCCTCAGGGGGGGCTATGGCTACACCTTC.

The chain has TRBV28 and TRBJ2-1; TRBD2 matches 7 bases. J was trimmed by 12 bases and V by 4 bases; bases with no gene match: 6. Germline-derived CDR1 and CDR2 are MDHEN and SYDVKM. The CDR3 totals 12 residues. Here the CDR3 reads CASSWTSSGQFF. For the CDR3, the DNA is TGTGCCAGCAGTTGGACTAGTTCGGGGCAGTTCTTC.

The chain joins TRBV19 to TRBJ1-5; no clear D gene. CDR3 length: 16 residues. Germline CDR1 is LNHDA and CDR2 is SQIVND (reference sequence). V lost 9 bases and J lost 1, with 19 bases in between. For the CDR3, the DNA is TGTGCCAGCGTGAGCGGGGAAGGTGGGAGCAATCAGCCCCAGCATTTT. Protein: CASVSGEGGSNQPQHF.

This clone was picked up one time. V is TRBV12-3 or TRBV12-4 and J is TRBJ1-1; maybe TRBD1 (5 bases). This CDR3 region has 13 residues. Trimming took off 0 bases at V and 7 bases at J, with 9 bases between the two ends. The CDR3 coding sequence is TGTGCCAGCAGTTTAGCGCTACAGGTTGAAGCTTTCTTT. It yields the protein CASSLALQVEAFF.

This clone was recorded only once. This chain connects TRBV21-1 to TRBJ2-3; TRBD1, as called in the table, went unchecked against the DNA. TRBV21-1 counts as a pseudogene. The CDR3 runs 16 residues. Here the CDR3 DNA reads TGTGCCAGCAGCAAAGAGGGGGACGAGGAGGTGGATACGCAGTATTTT. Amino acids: CASSKEGDEEVDTQYF.

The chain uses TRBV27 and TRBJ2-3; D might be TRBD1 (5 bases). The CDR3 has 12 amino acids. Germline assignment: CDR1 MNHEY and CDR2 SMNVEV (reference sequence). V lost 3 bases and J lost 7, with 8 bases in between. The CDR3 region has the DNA TGTGCCAGCAGTTTCCCAGGGAATACGCAGTATTTT. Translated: CASSFPGNTQYF.

The CDR3 DNA follows: TGCGCCAGCAGCTTAATGGGCGGGCAAACCGGGGAGCTGTTTTTT. This sequence encodes CASSLMGGQTGELFF. The gene calls are TRBV5-1 and TRBJ2-2, with a weak D call TRBD2 (5 bases). The CDR3 is made up of 15 amino acids. Trimming pared 2 bases from V and 5 bases from J, leaving 13 bases between. CDR1 SGHRS and CDR2 YFSETQ come from the germline V gene.

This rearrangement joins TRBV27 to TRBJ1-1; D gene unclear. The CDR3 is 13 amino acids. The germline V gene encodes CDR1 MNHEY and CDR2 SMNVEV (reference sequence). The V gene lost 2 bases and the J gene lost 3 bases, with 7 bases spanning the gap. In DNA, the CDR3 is TGTGCCAGCAGTTTAATGTGGGACACTGAAGCTTTCTTT. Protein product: CASSLMWDTEAFF.

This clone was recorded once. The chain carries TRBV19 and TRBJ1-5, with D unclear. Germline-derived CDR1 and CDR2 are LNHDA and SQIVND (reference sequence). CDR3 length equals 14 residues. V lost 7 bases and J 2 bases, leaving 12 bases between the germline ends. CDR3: CASTPPGGNQPQHF. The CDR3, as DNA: TGTGCCAGTACTCCCCCCGGAGGCAATCAGCCCCAGCATTTT.

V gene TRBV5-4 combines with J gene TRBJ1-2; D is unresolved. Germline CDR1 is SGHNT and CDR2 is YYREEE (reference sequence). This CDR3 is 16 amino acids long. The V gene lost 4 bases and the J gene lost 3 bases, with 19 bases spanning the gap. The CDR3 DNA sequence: TGTGCCAGCAGCCCCACCCCCGGGGAATTAGACTATGGCTACACCTTC. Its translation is CASSPTPGELDYGYTF. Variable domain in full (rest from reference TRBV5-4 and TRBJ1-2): ETGVTQSPTHLIKTRGQQVTLRCSSQSGHNTVSWYQQALGQGPQFIFQYYREEENGRGNFPPRFSGLQFPNYSSELNVNALELDDSALYLCASSPTPGELDYGYTFGSGTRLTVV.

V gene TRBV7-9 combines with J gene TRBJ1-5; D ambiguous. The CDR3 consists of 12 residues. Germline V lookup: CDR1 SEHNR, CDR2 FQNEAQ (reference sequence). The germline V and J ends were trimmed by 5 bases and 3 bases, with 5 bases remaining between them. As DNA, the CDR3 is TGTGCCAGCAGCAGAGACAATCAGCCCCAGCATTTT. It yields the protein CASSRDNQPQHF.

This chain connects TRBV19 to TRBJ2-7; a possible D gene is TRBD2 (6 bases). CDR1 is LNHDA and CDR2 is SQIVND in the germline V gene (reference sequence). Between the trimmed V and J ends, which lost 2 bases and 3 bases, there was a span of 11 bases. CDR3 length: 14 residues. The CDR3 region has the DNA TGTGCCAGTAGTATACGGGAGCTATACTACGAGCAGTACTTC. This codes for CASSIRELYYEQYF.

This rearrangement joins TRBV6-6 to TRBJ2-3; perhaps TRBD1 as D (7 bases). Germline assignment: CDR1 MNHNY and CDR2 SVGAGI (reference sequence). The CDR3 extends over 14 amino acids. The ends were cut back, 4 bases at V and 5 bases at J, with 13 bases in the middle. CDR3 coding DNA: TGTGCCAGCAGTTTGGCAGGGGGGATAGATACGCAGTATTTT. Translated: CASSLAGGIDTQYF.

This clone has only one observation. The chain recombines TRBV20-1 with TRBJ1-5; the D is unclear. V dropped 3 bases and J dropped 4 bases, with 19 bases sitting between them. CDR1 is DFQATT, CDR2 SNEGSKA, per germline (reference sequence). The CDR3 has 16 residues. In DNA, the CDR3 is TGCAGTGCTAGTAAAACGGACGCTCCTACAAATCAGCCCCAGCATTTT. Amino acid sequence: CSASKTDAPTNQPQHF.

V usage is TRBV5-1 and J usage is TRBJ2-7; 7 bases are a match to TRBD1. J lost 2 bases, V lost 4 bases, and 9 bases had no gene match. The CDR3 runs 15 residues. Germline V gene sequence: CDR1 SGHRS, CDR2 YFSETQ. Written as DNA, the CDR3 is TGCGCCAGCAGCGACTCCCGACAGGGAACCTACGAGCAGTACTTC. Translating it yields CASSDSRQGTYEQYF.

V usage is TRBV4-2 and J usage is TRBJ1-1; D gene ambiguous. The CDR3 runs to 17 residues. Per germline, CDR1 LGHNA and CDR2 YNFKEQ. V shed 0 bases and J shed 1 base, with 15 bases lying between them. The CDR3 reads CASSQDVLYSGNTEAFF. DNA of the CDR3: TGTGCCAGCAGCCAAGATGTACTCTACTCCGGGAACACTGAAGCTTTCTTT.

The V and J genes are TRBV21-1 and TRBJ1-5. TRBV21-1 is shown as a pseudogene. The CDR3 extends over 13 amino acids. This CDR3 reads CASTRTWCQPQHF. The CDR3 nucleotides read TGTGCCAGCACCAGGACGTGGTGCCAGCCCCAGCATTTT.